This TCR beta chain was recorded in a study of breast tumors, draining lymph nodes, adjacent tissues. Study-wide results and caveats: The lymph node origin of tumor T cells was framed as consistent with a hypothesis, not demonstrated.

This clonotype was detected ten times or more. Its antigen is as yet unknown. A single record per CDR3 protein comes from TCRdb applying MiXCR to the multiplex PCR reads. The table has approximately 250,000 distinct CDR3 sequences, nearly 35% seen once; the top ten hold roughly 3.5%. Breast cancer patients provided tissue from their axillary draining lymph nodes. The receptor comes from a female donor with breast cancer. Some clones in this sample may be carry-over from other donors' samples. The specimen sequenced was axillary lymph node tissue.

The CDR3 nucleotides read TGTGCCAGCAGGCTAGCGGGAGGGCCGTACGAGCAGTACTTC. As protein: CASRLAGGPYEQYF. The chain carries TRBV14 and TRBJ2-7; 12 bases match TRBD2. V lost 6 bases and J lost 4; bases outside the gene matches: 4. The CDR3 length is 14 residues. The germline V gene encodes CDR1 SGHDN and CDR2 FVKESK.